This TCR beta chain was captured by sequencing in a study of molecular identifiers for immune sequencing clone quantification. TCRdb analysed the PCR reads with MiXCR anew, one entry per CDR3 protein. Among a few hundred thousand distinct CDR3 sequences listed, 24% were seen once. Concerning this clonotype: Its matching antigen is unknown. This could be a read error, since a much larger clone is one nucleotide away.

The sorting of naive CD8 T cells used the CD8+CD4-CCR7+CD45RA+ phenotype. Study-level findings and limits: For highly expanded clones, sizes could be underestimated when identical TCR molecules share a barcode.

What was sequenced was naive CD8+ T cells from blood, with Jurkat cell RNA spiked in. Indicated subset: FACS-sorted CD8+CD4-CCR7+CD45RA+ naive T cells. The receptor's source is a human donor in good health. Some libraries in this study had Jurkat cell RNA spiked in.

The DNA for the CDR3 is TGCGCCAGCAGCCAAGGTCCTACGCCCTCCTACGAGCCGTACTTC. Translated: CASSQGPTPSYEPYF. This sequence joins TRBV4-1 and TRBJ2-7; D is unresolved. The CDR3 consists of 15 residues. Germline loops: CDR1 MGHRA, CDR2 YSYEKL.